The 26 T cell receptor beta chains given below trace back to one sample, sequenced in a study of cytomegalovirus exposure and HLA in healthy donors. 13 Jbeta primers and 60 Vbeta primers were used for the PCR. The method was immunoSEQ multiplex PCR; TCRdb's version includes in-frame clones alone and lacks a portion of them. The sample lists about 200,000 clones; about 80% were seen once. The sequenced sample consisted of PBMCs. These receptors came from a man aged 40-49 years in good health and CMV-seronegative.

The V and J genes are TRBV29-1 and TRBJ2-7, with 7 nucleotides matching TRBD2. The junction had 9 bases not matched to a gene; V was cut back by 3 bases and J by 7 bases. CDR3 size: 13 residues. Germline lookup yields CDR1 SQVTM and CDR2 ANQGSEA. The CDR3 loop reads CSVEVAGEREQYF. Written as DNA, the CDR3 is TGCAGCGTTGAGGTGGCGGGAGAGCGGGAGCAGTACTTC.

This clone was detected once. The V call is TRBV28, the J call TRBJ1-1, with 8 bases lining up with TRBD1. Per germline, CDR1 MDHEN and CDR2 SYDVKM. Unmatched junction bases numbered 10, after V lost 6 bases and J lost 4 bases. This CDR3 spans 15 amino acids. CDR3 DNA sequence: TGTGCCAGCAGCCCACCACTACAGGGGGGCACTGAAGCTTTCTTT. Amino acid sequence: CASSPPLQGGTEAFF.

The chain links TRBV5-1 to TRBJ1-1; 8 nucleotides agree with TRBD1. This CDR3 is built from 15 residues. The V gene's germline CDR1 is SGHRS and CDR2 YFSETQ. Trimming took 3 bases from V and 1 from J; bases not matched to a gene: 5. The CDR3 loop reads CASSSAGGRNTEAFF. The CDR3 region has the DNA TGCGCCAGCAGCTCGGCAGGGGGCCGGAACACTGAAGCTTTCTTT.

The chain combines TRBV7-2 with TRBJ2-7; the D gene is possibly TRBD1 (7 bases). The CDR3 loop spans 17 amino acids. Trimming pared 1 base from V and 4 bases from J, leaving 20 bases between. Germline V gene data show CDR1 as SGHTA and CDR2 as FQGNSA. The CDR3 DNA follows: TGTGCCAGCAGCTTAGGGTTCGGTCTCGGGGGACAGTACGAGCAGTACTTC. It encodes CASSLGFGLGGQYEQYF.

The chain employs TRBV15 and TRBJ1-1; D ambiguous. V lost 1 base to trimming and J lost 0 bases, with 12 bases between them. The CDR3 runs to 16 residues. Germline CDR1 and CDR2: LNHNV and YYDKDF (reference sequence). The CDR3 DNA follows: TGTGCCACCAGCAGAGGGCAGTTTTTGATGAACACTGAAGCTTTCTTT. Translation: CATSRGQFLMNTEAFF.

The CDR3: CASSLPGGTEAFF. In nucleotides, the CDR3 is TGCGCCAGCAGCTTACCGGGGGGCACTGAAGCTTTCTTT. The chain joins TRBV5-1 to TRBJ1-1, with D possibly being TRBD1 (5 bases). Trimming cost V 2 bases and J 4 bases, with 9 bases left between them. Germline-derived CDR1 and CDR2 are SGHRS and YFSETQ. The CDR3 totals 13 residues.

The rearrangement links TRBV29-1 to TRBJ2-2; maybe TRBD1 (5 bases). The germline CDR1 and CDR2 sequences are SQVTM and ANQGSEA. The CDR3 has 16 residues. Trimming shortened V by 0 bases and J by 1 base, and 12 bases separated the two germline ends. CDR3 nucleotides: TGCAGCGTTGAAGATTGGGCCGGACAGAACACCGGGGAGCTGTTTTTT. Protein product: CSVEDWAGQNTGELFF.

The rearrangement joins TRBV18 to TRBJ1-4; D uncertain. The V end was cut by 4 bases, the J end by 6 bases, with 15 bases between. Germline V gene lookup returns CDR1 KGHSH and CDR2 LQKENI. The CDR3 is made up of 15 amino acids. This CDR3 is CASSRGGNGDEKLFF. The CDR3 DNA reads TGTGCCAGCTCACGAGGAGGGAATGGGGATGAAAAACTGTTTTTT.

V is TRBV19 and J is TRBJ1-3; 7 bases match TRBD1. The junction had 13 bases not matched to a gene; V was cut back by 11 bases and J by 3 bases. CDR3 size: 15 residues. Per the germline V gene, CDR1 is LNHDA and CDR2 is SQIVND (reference sequence). For the CDR3, the DNA is TGTGCCTCCAACAGGGGTGACAGGGATGGAAACACCATATATTTT. Protein product: CASNRGDRDGNTIYF.

The rearrangement uses TRBV27 and TRBJ2-5, with a tentative D call TRBD2 (6 bases). Germline V gives CDR1 MNHEY, CDR2 SMNVEV (reference sequence). Between the trimmed V and J ends, which lost 7 bases and 1 base, there was a span of 16 bases. The CDR3 totals 15 residues. The CDR3, as DNA: TGTGCCAGCAACCCTGTGGACTATCTCCAAGAGACCCAGTACTTC. Translated: CASNPVDYLQETQYF.

This rearrangement joins TRBV5-5 to TRBJ1-1; TRBD1 matches 9 bases. J gave up 6 bases and V 4 bases, and 1 base lay outside the gene matches. The V gene's germline CDR1 is SGHKS and CDR2 YYEKEE (reference sequence). This CDR3 region has 12 residues. The CDR3 sequence: CASSGTGPEAFF. In nucleotides, the CDR3 is TGTGCCAGCAGCGGGACAGGGCCTGAAGCTTTCTTT.

The chain links TRBV6-6 to TRBJ1-1; D not certain. CDR3 length equals 13 residues. In germline, CDR1 is MNHNY, CDR2 SVGAGI (reference sequence). V shed 2 bases and J shed 1 base, with 5 bases lying between them. The CDR3 DNA is TGTGCCAGCAGTTACCCCGGGAACACTGAAGCTTTCTTT. This encodes CASSYPGNTEAFF.

The chain combines TRBV28 with TRBJ2-2; D is unclear. Germline CDR1 and CDR2: MDHEN and SYDVKM. The CDR3 has 13 residues. Deletions cut 2 bases from V and 4 bases from J, with 5 bases between. The CDR3 DNA is TGTGCCAGCAGTTTAGCTATCACCGGGGAGCTGTTTTTT. It specifies CASSLAITGELFF.

The J gene is TRBJ2-3, the V gene TRBV28; 10 bases line up with TRBD2. This CDR3 spans 14 amino acids. CDR1 is MDHEN, CDR2 SYDVKM, per germline. J lost 3 bases, V lost 8 bases, and 5 bases had no gene match. This CDR3 reads CASLLAGGTDTQYF. In DNA form, the CDR3 reads TGTGCCAGCCTCTTAGCGGGAGGTACAGATACGCAGTATTTT. Variable domain in full (rest from reference TRBV28 and TRBJ2-3): DVKVTQSSRYLVKRTGEKVFLECVQDMDHENMFWYRQDPGLGLRLIYFSYDVKMKEKGDIPEGYSVSREKKERFSLILESASTNQTSMYLCASLLAGGTDTQYFGPGTRLTVL.

The CDR3 DNA is TGTGCCAGCAGTCTACTACTAGGATCGAGAGGCGAGCAGTACTTC. Translation: CASSLLLGSRGEQYF. This sequence joins TRBV7-9 and TRBJ2-7, with D tentatively TRBD2 (5 bases). CDR3 length: 15 residues. V was pared by 6 bases and J by 6 bases, with 21 bases between. Germline V gene data show CDR1 as SEHNR and CDR2 as FQNEAQ (reference sequence).

The chain joins TRBV4-2 to TRBJ1-5, with D maybe TRBD1 (5 bases). The length of the CDR3 is 15 residues. The V end lost 1 base, the J end lost 5 bases, and 12 bases lay between the germline ends. Germline values: CDR1 LGHNA, CDR2 YNFKEQ. CDR3 nucleotides: TGTGCCAGCAGCCAAGCCCAGGGAGGTGATCAGCCCCAGCATTTT. It codes for CASSQAQGGDQPQHF.

J is TRBJ2-7 and V is TRBV2, with D perhaps TRBD1 (5 bases). CDR1 is SNHLY, CDR2 FYNNEI, per germline. Trimming left V 4 bases short and J 2 bases short, with 12 bases between. The CDR3 is 14 residues long. CDR3 nucleotides: TGTGCCAGCAGTGGACAGTTGAAGGCCTACGAGCAGTACTTC. This encodes CASSGQLKAYEQYF.

The chain is built from TRBV28 and TRBJ2-7, with 9 bases that match TRBD1. The CDR3 spans 14 residues. J was trimmed by 0 bases and V by 6 bases; bases with no gene match: 3. The germline CDR1 and CDR2 sequences are MDHEN and SYDVKM. CDR3 region: CASRDRGASYEQYF. In nucleotides, the CDR3 is TGTGCCAGCAGGGACAGGGGCGCCTCCTACGAGCAGTACTTC. Together with reference TRBV28 and TRBJ2-7, the CDR3 gives the full variable domain: DVKVTQSSRYLVKRTGEKVFLECVQDMDHENMFWYRQDPGLGLRLIYFSYDVKMKEKGDIPEGYSVSREKKERFSLILESASTNQTSMYLCASRDRGASYEQYFGPGTRLTVT.

The rearrangement joins TRBV4-3 to TRBJ1-2, with 8 bases identical to TRBD1. With 0 bases clipped from V and 5 bases from J, the junction kept 5 bases outside the gene matches. This CDR3 region has 15 residues. Germline V gene sequence: CDR1 LGHNA, CDR2 YSLEER. The DNA for the CDR3 is TGCGCCAGCAGCCAAGATAGGAGGACAGGGTATGGCTACACCTTC. Its translation: CASSQDRRTGYGYTF.

The chain employs TRBV2 and TRBJ2-4, with D maybe TRBD2 (7 bases). Germline V gives CDR1 SNHLY, CDR2 FYNNEI. Between the trimmed V and J ends, which lost 7 bases and 7 bases, there was a span of 20 bases. CDR3 length: 15 residues. CDR3 region: CASNELGGAENIQYF. CDR3 DNA: TGTGCCAGCAACGAATTAGGGGGGGCCGAGAACATTCAGTACTTC.

This clone was recorded a few times. The J gene is TRBJ1-6, the V gene TRBV7-3; a possible D gene is TRBD1 (5 bases). The CDR3 has 15 amino acids. The germline gives CDR1 SGHTA, CDR2 FQGTGA. V was clipped by 1 base and J by 3 bases, with 7 bases between them. The CDR3 region is CASSLNGGYNSPLHF. The CDR3 DNA reads TGTGCCAGCAGCTTAAACGGGGGCTATAATTCACCCCTCCACTTT.

The V gene is TRBV5-1, the J gene TRBJ2-3, with 9 bases matching TRBD2. The CDR3 is 15 residues long. CDR1 is SGHRS, CDR2 YFSETQ, per germline. V shed 3 bases, J shed 2 bases, and the junction held 4 bases outside the gene matches. DNA for the CDR3: TGCGCCAGCAGCTCCAGGACTAGCGACACAGATACGCAGTATTTT. This translates into CASSSRTSDTDTQYF. Together with reference TRBV5-1 and TRBJ2-3, the CDR3 gives the full variable domain: KAGVTQTPRYLIKTRGQQVTLSCSPISGHRSVSWYQQTPGQGLQFLFEYFSETQRNKGNFPGRFSGRQFSNSRSEMNVSTLELGDSALYLCASSSRTSDTDTQYFGPGTRLTVL.

The chain recombines TRBV4-3 with TRBJ1-6, with TRBD1 matching over 7 bases. V was clipped by 1 base and J by 2 bases; unmatched bases: 8. The V gene's germline CDR1 is LGHNA and CDR2 YSLEER. The CDR3 is 18 amino acids. CDR3 protein: CASSQVGGRGPYNSPLHF. CDR3 nucleotide sequence: TGCGCCAGCAGCCAAGTAGGGGGCCGCGGGCCCTATAATTCACCCCTCCACTTT.

This chain uses TRBV7-8 with TRBJ2-7, with 8 bases identical to TRBD1. The CDR3 length is 13 residues. V gave up 7 bases and J gave up 2 bases; unmatched junction bases: 4. The germline CDR1 and CDR2 sequences are SGHVS and FQNEAQ. The CDR3 coding sequence is TGTGCCAGCAACCGGGACAGGACCTACGAGCAGTACTTC. Its protein product is CASNRDRTYEQYF.

This clone was seen just once. The chain joins TRBV19 to TRBJ1-5; 7 bases are shared with TRBD1. Germline V gene sequence: CDR1 LNHDA, CDR2 SQIVND (reference sequence). The trim removed 4 bases at V and 4 bases at J, leaving 7 bases unmatched. This CDR3 region has 15 residues. CDR3 protein: CASSTIGRGNQPQHF. CDR3 DNA: TGTGCCAGTAGTACTATAGGCAGGGGGAATCAGCCCCAGCATTTT.

The chain couples TRBV10-3 to TRBJ2-2; 11 bases fit TRBD1. The CDR3 is made up of 15 amino acids. Germline CDR1 is ENHRY and CDR2 is SYGVKD. V was pared by 5 bases and J by 4 bases, with 3 bases of the junction left unmatched. CDR3 nucleotide sequence: TGTGCCATCAGTACCGGGACAGGGGGCACCGGGGAGCTGTTTTTT. Encoded protein: CAISTGTGGTGELFF.